The 3 T cell receptor beta chains below all came from one sample that was sequenced in a study of chemoradiotherapy in HPV16-positive cancers. TCRdb's copy holds only in-frame clones and misses some; the assay was immunoSEQ multiplex PCR. Counted here are 45,000 to 60,000 clones, roughly nine tenths occurring once; the ten biggest clones make up less than 3.5%. Specimen: blood, collected from a patient who underwent chemoradiotherapy. The source of these receptors is a human donor with HPV-associated anogenital cancer.

This chain uses TRBV19 with TRBJ1-5, with 11 bases aligning to TRBD1. The CDR3 has 14 amino acids. The trim removed 5 bases at V and 7 bases at J, leaving 4 bases unmatched. Germline V gene data show CDR1 as LNHDA and CDR2 as SQIVND (reference sequence). In DNA, the CDR3 is TGTGCCAGTAGTTTGGGACAGGGGGGCCAGCCCCAGCATTTT. It codes for CASSLGQGGQPQHF.

The chain carries TRBV5-4 and TRBJ1-4; D may be TRBD1 (5 bases). The CDR3 is 17 amino acids. Trimming shortened V by 2 bases and J by 5 bases, and 19 bases separated the two germline ends. Germline-derived CDR1 and CDR2 are SGHNT and YYREEE (reference sequence). The CDR3 loop reads CASSLSGGLRKNEKLFF. CDR3 nucleotides: TGTGCCAGCAGCTTAAGTGGGGGTTTGAGAAAAAATGAAAAACTGTTTTTT.

The rearrangement uses TRBV19 and TRBJ2-7; 8 nucleotides line up with TRBD1. This CDR3 region has 13 residues. Germline loops: CDR1 LNHDA, CDR2 SQIVND (reference sequence). V shed 5 bases and J 1 base; nucleotides not matched to a gene: 1. This chain's CDR3 is CASSDRGSYEQYF. CDR3 bases: TGTGCCAGTAGTGACAGGGGATCCTACGAGCAGTACTTC.